This T cell receptor (beta chain) was retrieved from a study (dated by TCRdb to between 2014 and 2016). In terms of the full investigation: The study examined whether tumor-infiltrating Tregs in breast cancer are drawn from blood Tregs or arise in situ by conversion from other CD4+ T cell subsets.

Per the germline V gene, MNHEY is the CDR1 and SVGAGI is the CDR2. From cysteine to phenylalanine, the CDR3 is 16 amino acids long. Only CDR3 DNA is held: 48 bases, read in frame from base 1. The junction shows trimming of 4 bases on V and 3 bases on J, and the gene matches do not reach 11 bases of it. Points on this clonotype: Its antigen remains unidentified. The input lacks base qualities; no much larger clone sits a single base away.

The memory CD4+ T cell population was isolated based on a CD4+CD45RO+CD25- phenotype. Tregs, naive and memory CD4+ T cells from tumor, blood and ipsilateral draining lymph nodes of 5 or 6 breast cancer patients underwent full-length TCR alpha and beta sequencing. Tumor tissue and lymph nodes from ipsilateral axillary dissection were perfused with PBS, minced and digested with collagenase I and hyaluronidase. Ficoll density gradient centrifugation was used to isolate mononuclear cells from either lymph nodes or under 65 ml of peripheral blood. A purity exceeding 90% was confirmed by FACS for the sorted cell populations. Full-length TCR variable regions were amplified by 5' RACE PCR using constant-region reverse primers, and then by semi-nested PCR using Nested Universal Primer A. Using the ReliaPrep RNA Cell Miniprep System, total RNA was extracted, and the SMARTer RACE 5'/3' Kit was then used to reverse transcribe the RNA into 5'RACE-ready cDNA. Multiplex adaptors were used to barcode the full-length TCR alpha and beta libraries, which were then sequenced on an Illumina MiSeq. The published analysis was carried out like this. For each of nine subset-tissue groups, sequencing data from the five patients were pooled, and the groups were then compared using unsupervised clustering of TCR gene usage. Repertoire similarity was calculated with the Morisita-Horn index, weighting shared sequences by their contribution to each repertoire. TCRdb reran the public reads through fastp at Q25 and MiXCR, keeping productive beta chains. A single entry per CDR3 protein holds the most common genes and DNA from its merged rows. V and J calls and clone size were set by TCRdb, not the authors. The sample has 50,000 to 80,000 distinct CDR3 sequences on record, 22% of them singletons. Of the sample, just under 3% is held by the ten largest clones.

Broad study findings and their caveats: The validation in the larger cohort was limited to a single TCR beta V-J rearrangement instead of whole repertoires. Tumor memory CD4+ T cell TCR gene usage clustered with blood and lymph node memory CD4+ cells and lymph node naive CD4+ cells. The greatest overlap of tumor-infiltrating Treg TCR alpha and beta sequences was observed with tumor naive CD4+ T cells, followed by blood naive CD4+ T cells.

The chain was built from TRBV6-5 and TRBJ2-5, with TRBD1 matching 7 junction bases. Source material: memory CD4+ T cells sorted from a lymph node. The cell subset or site label, as the study defines it: memory CD4+ T cells, CD4+CD45RO+CD25-. This receptor was identified in a female donor with breast cancer. The CDR3 reads CASSSWDRKAKETQYF. In nucleotides, the sequence is TGTGCCAGCAGTTCATGGGACAGAAAAGCCAAAGAGACCCAGTACTTC.